The rows below give T cell receptor beta chains drawn from one sample of a study of graft-versus-host responses after intestinal transplantation. Here immunoSEQ multiplex PCR was the method, and the copy in TCRdb shows in-frame clones only, minus some. Counted here are over 45,000 clones, approximately 92% occurring once; the ten biggest clones make up approximately 6%. The sample in question was PBMCs, obtained roughly 760 days after a first intestinal transplant, on the day of a second. The receptors originated from a human patient who received an intestinal transplant, so some T cells may come from the graft donor. Each CDR3 is given with its conserved first and last residue. D genes are given only for firm matches. Size is omitted from some rows. Given values are once, few, many or a class for expanded clones.

d_call	clone_size	v_call	cdr3_length	j_call	cdr3_aa	cdr3_nt
NA	NA	TRBV6-1	17	TRBJ2-6	CASSEASGRAGANVLTF	TGTGCCAGCAGTGAAGCTTCGGGAAGGGCCGGGGCCAACGTCCTGACTTTC
NA	NA	TRBV6-5	13	TRBJ2-5	CASRQLYQETQYF	TGTGCCAGCCGACAGCTGTACCAAGAGACCCAGTACTTC
TRBD1	NA	TRBV6-5	13	TRBJ1-1	CASSYSLTGRAFF	TGTGCCAGCAGTTACTCCTTGACAGGGAGAGCTTTCTTT
NA	NA	TRBV4-2	13	TRBJ2-2	CASAGSNTGELFF	TGTGCCAGCGCCGGGAGTAACACCGGGGAGCTGTTTTTT
NA	NA	TRBV7-7	13	TRBJ1-1	CASSLTANTEAFF	TGTGCTAGCAGCCTCACAGCGAACACTGAAGCTTTCTTT
NA	NA	TRBV19	18	TRBJ2-1	CASTPSGWGSMGHNEQFF	TGTGCCAGTACCCCATCCGGCTGGGGGAGCATGGGCCACAATGAGCAGTTCTTC
NA	NA	TRBV6-5	15	TRBJ1-1	CASSSGGTQNTEAFF	TGTGCCAGCAGTTCGGGAGGGACTCAGAACACTGAAGCTTTCTTT
TRBD1	NA	TRBV10-2	16	TRBJ1-5	CASSEGAGGGNQPQHF	TGCGCCAGCAGTGAGGGAGCAGGGGGGGGCAATCAGCCCCAGCATTTT
TRBD1	NA	TRBV13	17	TRBJ1-5	CASSRGRGRGSNQPQHF	TGTGCCAGCAGCAGAGGCAGGGGGCGAGGGAGCAATCAGCCCCAGCATTTT
TRBD1	NA	TRBV6-5	13	TRBJ1-2	CASSPDRGYGYTF	TGTGCCAGCAGCCCGGACAGGGGCTATGGCTACACCTTC
TRBD1	NA	TRBV28	17	TRBJ1-3	CASTIGQGRSVGNTIYF	TGTGCCAGCACTATAGGACAGGGGAGGTCCGTTGGAAACACCATATATTTT
NA	once	TRBV2	15	TRBJ2-1	CASSVWTGRIDEQFF	TGTGCCAGCAGTGTCTGGACGGGAAGGATCGATGAGCAGTTCTTC
TRBD2	NA	TRBV5-1	17	TRBJ2-2	CASSIGTSGKDTGELFF	TGCGCCAGCAGCATAGGGACTAGCGGGAAGGACACCGGGGAGCTGTTTTTT
NA	NA	TRBV11-2	17	TRBJ2-3	CASSFALDSPSTDTQYF	TGTGCCAGCAGCTTCGCCCTGGACAGTCCTAGCACAGATACGCAGTATTTT
TRBD2	NA	TRBV6-5	15	TRBJ2-7	CASTRIGTSGNEQYF	TGTGCCAGCACTCGGATCGGGACTAGCGGGAACGAGCAGTACTTC
TRBD1	NA	TRBV18	13	TRBJ2-7	CASSPGTGDEQYF	TGTGCCAGCTCACCAGGGACAGGGGACGAGCAGTACTTC
NA	NA	TRBV6-5	15	TRBJ2-1	CASSYDLGENNEQFF	TGTGCCAGCAGTTACGACCTGGGGGAAAACAATGAGCAGTTCTTC
NA	NA	TRBV28	14	TRBJ2-6	CASSLSLRGNVLTF	TGTGCCAGCAGTTTAAGTCTCCGAGGCAACGTCCTGACTTTC
NA	NA	TRBV9	14	TRBJ1-1	CASSVAPLNTEAFF	TGTGCCAGCAGCGTAGCTCCACTAAACACTGAAGCTTTCTTT
NA	NA	TRBV18	18	TRBJ2-3	CASSPAFSGAESTDTQYF	TGTGCCAGCTCACCGGCTTTTTCCGGAGCGGAGAGCACAGATACGCAGTATTTT
NA	NA	TRBV28	14	TRBJ1-3	CASSPGQSGNTIYF	TGTGCCAGCAGTCCCGGACAGAGTGGAAACACCATATATTTT
TRBD1	NA	TRBV2	16	TRBJ2-7	CASSAHRDRSSYEQYF	TGTGCCAGCAGCGCCCACCGGGACAGGAGCTCCTACGAGCAGTACTTC
NA	NA	TRBV25-1	15	TRBJ2-5	CASSDLGKAQETQYF	TGTGCCAGCAGTGATTTGGGTAAGGCGCAAGAGACCCAGTACTTC
NA	NA	TRBV18	16	TRBJ2-7	CASSPKSAGLSYEQYF	TGTGCCAGCTCACCGAAATCGGCGGGACTTTCCTACGAGCAGTACTTC
NA	once	TRBV7-3	13	TRBJ2-7	CASSLTGTGEQYF	TGTGCCAGCAGCTTAACGGGGACTGGCGAGCAGTACTTC
TRBD1	NA	TRBV7-2	15	TRBJ2-3	CASEGAGQGTDTQYF	TGTGCCAGCGAGGGGGCCGGACAGGGCACAGATACGCAGTATTTT
TRBD2	NA	TRBV7-7	15	TRBJ2-1	CASSREGGSYNEQFF	TGTGCTAGCAGCCGGGAGGGAGGGAGCTACAATGAGCAGTTCTTC
NA	NA	TRBV11-2	13	TRBJ2-5	CASSLEAQETQYF	TGTGCCAGCAGCTTAGAGGCTCAAGAGACCCAGTACTTC
TRBD2	NA	TRBV7-9	18	TRBJ2-1	CASSLRREFRQTYNEQFF	TGTGCCAGCAGCTTAAGGCGGGAGTTTCGCCAAACATACAATGAGCAGTTCTTC
NA	NA	TRBV9	15	TRBJ1-2	CASSVAGTGAYGYTF	TGTGCCAGCAGCGTTGCAGGCACCGGAGCCTATGGCTACACCTTC
NA	NA	TRBV5-4	13	TRBJ2-7	CASSYWTDYEQYF	TGTGCCAGCAGCTACTGGACAGACTACGAGCAGTACTTC
TRBD1	NA	TRBV28	14	TRBJ1-5	CASSGTGGFQPQHF	TGTGCCAGCAGTGGGACAGGGGGCTTCCAGCCCCAGCATTTT
NA	few	TRBV6-1	15	TRBJ2-1	CASSEAGAGYNEQFF	TGTGCCAGCAGTGAAGCGGGAGCGGGTTACAATGAGCAGTTCTTC
TRBD1	NA	TRBV19	13	TRBJ2-5	CASSVGTEETQYF	TGTGCCAGTAGTGTCGGGACAGAAGAGACCCAGTACTTC
NA	NA	TRBV6-1	13	TRBJ1-1	CASSERMNTEAFF	TGTGCCAGCAGTGAACGGATGAACACTGAAGCTTTCTTT
NA	NA	TRBV6-1	13	TRBJ2-3	CASRAGGTDTQYF	TGTGCCAGCAGGGCTGGGGGCACAGATACGCAGTATTTT
NA	NA	TRBV10-3	14	TRBJ1-5	CAISDLGAGQPQHF	TGTGCCATCAGTGATCTGGGAGCGGGCCAGCCCCAGCATTTT
NA	NA	TRBV11-3	12	TRBJ1-2	CASSLGHYGYTF	TGTGCCAGCAGCTTAGGACACTATGGCTACACCTTC
TRBD1	NA	TRBV18	19	TRBJ2-3	CASKYRDRGRLAVTDTQYF	TGTGCCAGCAAATACCGGGACAGGGGTCGACTAGCCGTCACAGATACGCAGTATTTT
NA	NA	TRBV28	12	TRBJ1-5	CASSSTGRPQHF	TGTGCCAGCAGTTCGACAGGCCGGCCCCAGCATTTT
TRBD1	NA	TRBV11-2	14	TRBJ2-1	CASVDRASSSEQFF	TGTGCCAGTGTCGACAGGGCGTCTTCTAGTGAGCAGTTCTTC
TRBD1	NA	TRBV5-1	13	TRBJ2-7	CASTGTGDYEQYF	TGCGCCAGCACCGGGACAGGGGACTACGAGCAGTACTTC
NA	NA	TRBV11-2	15	TRBJ2-1	CASSLGAYSYNEQFF	TGTGCCAGCAGCTTAGGTGCATACTCCTACAATGAGCAGTTCTTC
NA	NA	TRBV5-1	16	TRBJ1-4	CASSLGGVLANEKLFF	TGCGCCAGCAGCTTGGGTGGGGTTCTGGCTAATGAAAAACTGTTTTTT
NA	once	TRBV6-5	16	TRBJ2-2	CASSYLRLANTGELFF	TGTGCCAGCAGTTACTTAAGACTAGCGAACACCGGGGAGCTGTTTTTT
TRBD2	NA	TRBV5-6	13	TRBJ2-3	CASSFGGGDTQYF	TGTGCCAGCAGCTTCGGCGGGGGAGATACGCAGTATTTT
NA	NA	TRBV7-8	16	TRBJ2-7	CASSLATPAGDYEQYF	TGTGCCAGCAGCTTAGCCACCCCTGCAGGGGACTACGAGCAGTACTTC
NA	NA	TRBV7-6	17	TRBJ2-7	CASSLVPTGQGWSEQYF	TGTGCCAGCAGCTTAGTACCTACAGGGCAAGGATGGTCCGAGCAGTACTTC
NA	NA	TRBV9	14	TRBJ2-6	CASSVSPGANVLTF	TGTGCCAGCAGCGTCTCTCCTGGGGCCAACGTCCTGACTTTC
TRBD1	NA	TRBV5-1	15	TRBJ2-1	CASSLGQGAHNEQFF	TGCGCCAGCAGCTTGGGACAGGGGGCCCACAATGAGCAGTTCTTC
NA	once	TRBV11-3	13	TRBJ2-4	CASSLEGSNIQYF	TGTGCCAGCAGCTTAGAGGGGTCGAACATTCAGTACTTC
TRBD2	NA	TRBV2	14	TRBJ2-1	CASGTSGSYNEQFF	TGTGCCAGCGGGACTAGCGGTTCCTACAATGAGCAGTTCTTC
TRBD1	NA	TRBV7-9	16	TRBJ1-1	CASSLGERRGISGAFF	TGTGCCAGCAGCTTAGGAGAACGCAGGGGGATTTCTGGGGCTTTCTTT